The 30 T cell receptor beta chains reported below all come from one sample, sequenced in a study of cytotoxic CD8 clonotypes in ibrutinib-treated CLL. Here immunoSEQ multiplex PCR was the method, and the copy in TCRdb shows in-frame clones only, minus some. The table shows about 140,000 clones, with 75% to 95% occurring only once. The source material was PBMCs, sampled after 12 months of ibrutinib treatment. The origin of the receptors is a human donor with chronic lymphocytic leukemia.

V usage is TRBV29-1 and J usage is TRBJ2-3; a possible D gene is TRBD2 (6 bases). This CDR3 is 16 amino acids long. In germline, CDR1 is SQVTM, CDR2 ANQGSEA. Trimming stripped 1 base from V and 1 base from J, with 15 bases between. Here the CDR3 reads CSVEVGGSGGTDTQYF. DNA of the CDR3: TGCAGCGTTGAAGTCGGTGGTAGCGGCGGCACAGATACGCAGTATTTT.

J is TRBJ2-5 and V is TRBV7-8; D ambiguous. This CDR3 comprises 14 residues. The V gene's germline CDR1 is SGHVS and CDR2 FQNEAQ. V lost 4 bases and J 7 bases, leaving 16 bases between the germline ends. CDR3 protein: CASSSDATLGTQYF. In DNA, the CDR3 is TGTGCCAGCAGCTCTGACGCGACCCTGGGGACCCAGTACTTC.

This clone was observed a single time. This CDR3 is CAWSTGSYYGYTF. The CDR3 nucleotides are TGTGCCTGGTCGACAGGTAGTTACTATGGCTACACCTTC. The V gene is TRBV30, the J gene TRBJ1-2, with D maybe TRBD1 (6 bases). Germline V gives CDR1 GTSNPN, CDR2 SVGIG (reference sequence). The CDR3 consists of 13 residues. The germline V and J ends were trimmed by 5 bases and 3 bases, with 13 bases remaining between them. Drawing the rest from reference TRBV30 and TRBJ1-2, the complete variable domain is SQTIHQWPATLVQPVGSPLSLECTVEGTSNPNLYWYRQAAGRGLQLLFYSVGIGQISSEVPQNLSASRPQDRQFILSSKKLLLSDSGFYLCAWSTGSYYGYTFGSGTRLTVV.

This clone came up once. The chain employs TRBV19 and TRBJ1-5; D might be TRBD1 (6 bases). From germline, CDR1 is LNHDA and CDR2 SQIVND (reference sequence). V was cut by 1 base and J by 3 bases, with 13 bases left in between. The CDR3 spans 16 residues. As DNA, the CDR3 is TGTGCCAGTAGTATAGTTTATGGGACACTCAATCAGCCCCAGCATTTT. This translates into CASSIVYGTLNQPQHF.

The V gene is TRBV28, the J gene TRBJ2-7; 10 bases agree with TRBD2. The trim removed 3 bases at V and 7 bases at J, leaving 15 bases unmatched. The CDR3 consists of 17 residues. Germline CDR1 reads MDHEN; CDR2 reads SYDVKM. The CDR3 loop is CASSFGTPFSGRVEQYF. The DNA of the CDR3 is TGTGCCAGCAGTTTTGGCACTCCCTTCAGCGGGAGGGTTGAGCAGTACTTC.

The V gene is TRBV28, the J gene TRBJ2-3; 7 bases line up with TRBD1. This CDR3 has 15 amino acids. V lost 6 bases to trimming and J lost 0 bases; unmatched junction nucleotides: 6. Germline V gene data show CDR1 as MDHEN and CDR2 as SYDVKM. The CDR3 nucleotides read TGTGCCAGCAGAATTAGACAGGGAAGCACAGATACGCAGTATTTT. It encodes CASRIRQGSTDTQYF.

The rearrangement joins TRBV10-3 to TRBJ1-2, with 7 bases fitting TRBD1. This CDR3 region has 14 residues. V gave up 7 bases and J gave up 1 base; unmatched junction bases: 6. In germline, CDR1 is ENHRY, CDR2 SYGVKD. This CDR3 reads CAITPDRNNYGYTF. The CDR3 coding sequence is TGTGCCATCACCCCGGACAGGAATAACTATGGCTACACCTTC.

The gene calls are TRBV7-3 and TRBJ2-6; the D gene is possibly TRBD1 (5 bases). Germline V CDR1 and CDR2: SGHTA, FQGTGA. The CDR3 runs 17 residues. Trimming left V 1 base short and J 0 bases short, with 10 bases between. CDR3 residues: CASSLIIDSSGANVLTF. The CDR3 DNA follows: TGTGCCAGCAGCTTAATTATCGACAGCTCTGGGGCCAACGTCCTGACTTTC. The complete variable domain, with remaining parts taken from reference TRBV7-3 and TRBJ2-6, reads GAGVSQTPSNKVTEKGKYVELRCDPISGHTALYWYRQSLGQGPEFLIYFQGTGAADDSGLPNDRFFAVRPEGSVSTLKIQRTERGDSAVYLCASSLIIDSSGANVLTFGAGSRLTVL.

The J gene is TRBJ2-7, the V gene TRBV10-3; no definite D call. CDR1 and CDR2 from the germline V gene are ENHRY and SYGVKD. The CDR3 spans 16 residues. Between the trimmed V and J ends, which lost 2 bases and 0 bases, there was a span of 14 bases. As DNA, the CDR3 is TGTGCCATCAGTGAGACGGTCAGAGCGCACTCCTACGAGCAGTACTTC. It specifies CAISETVRAHSYEQYF.

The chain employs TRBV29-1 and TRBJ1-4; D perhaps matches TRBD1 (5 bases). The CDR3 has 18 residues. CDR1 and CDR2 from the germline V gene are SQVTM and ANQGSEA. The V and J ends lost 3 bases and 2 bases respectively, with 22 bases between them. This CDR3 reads CSVDSIAGYVRTNEKLFF. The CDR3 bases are TGCAGCGTTGATTCGATTGCAGGGTATGTCAGGACTAATGAAAAACTGTTTTTT.

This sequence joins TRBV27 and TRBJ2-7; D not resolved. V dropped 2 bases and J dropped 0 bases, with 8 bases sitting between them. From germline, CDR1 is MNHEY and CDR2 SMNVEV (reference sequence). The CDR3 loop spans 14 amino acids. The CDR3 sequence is CASSLGVSSYEQYF. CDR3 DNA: TGTGCCAGCAGTTTAGGTGTCAGCTCCTACGAGCAGTACTTC.

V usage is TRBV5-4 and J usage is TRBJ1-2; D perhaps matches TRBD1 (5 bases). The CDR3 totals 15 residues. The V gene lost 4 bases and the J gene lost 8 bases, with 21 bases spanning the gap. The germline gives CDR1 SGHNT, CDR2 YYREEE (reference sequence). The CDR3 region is CASSKTGTLAGGYTF. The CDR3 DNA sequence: TGTGCCAGCAGCAAAACCGGGACCCTCGCAGGCGGCTACACCTTC.

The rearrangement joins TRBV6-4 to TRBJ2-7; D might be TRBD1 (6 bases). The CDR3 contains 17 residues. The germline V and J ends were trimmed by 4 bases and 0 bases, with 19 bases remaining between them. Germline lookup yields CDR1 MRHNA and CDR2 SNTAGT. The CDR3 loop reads CASSVTCRRDTSYEQYF. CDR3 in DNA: TGTGCCAGCAGTGTCACGTGCCGTCGGGACACCTCCTACGAGCAGTACTTC.

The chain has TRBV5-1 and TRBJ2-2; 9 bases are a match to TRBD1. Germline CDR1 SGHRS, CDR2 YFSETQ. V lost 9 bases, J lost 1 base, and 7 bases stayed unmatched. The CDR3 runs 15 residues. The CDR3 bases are TGCGCCACCCAACGGACAGGGGAGAACACCGGGGAGCTGTTTTTT. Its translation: CATQRTGENTGELFF.

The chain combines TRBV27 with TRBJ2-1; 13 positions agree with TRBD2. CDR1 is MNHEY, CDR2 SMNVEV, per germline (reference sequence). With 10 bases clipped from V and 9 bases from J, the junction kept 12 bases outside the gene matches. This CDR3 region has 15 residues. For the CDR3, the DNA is TGTGCCACCCAACTACTAGCGGGAGGGCCTAGTGAGCAGTTCTTC. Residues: CATQLLAGGPSEQFF.

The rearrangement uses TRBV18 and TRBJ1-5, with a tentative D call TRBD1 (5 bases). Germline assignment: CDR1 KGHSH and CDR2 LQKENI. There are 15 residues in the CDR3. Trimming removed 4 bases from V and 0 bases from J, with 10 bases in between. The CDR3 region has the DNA TGTGCCAGCTCACGAGGGGAGGCTAGCAATCAGCCCCAGCATTTT. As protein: CASSRGEASNQPQHF.

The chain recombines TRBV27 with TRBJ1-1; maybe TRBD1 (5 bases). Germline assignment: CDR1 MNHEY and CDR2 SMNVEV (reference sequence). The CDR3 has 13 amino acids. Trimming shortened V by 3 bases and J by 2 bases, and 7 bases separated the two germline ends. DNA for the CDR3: TGTGCCAGCAGTTTCCGGGGCAACACTGAAGCTTTCTTT. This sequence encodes CASSFRGNTEAFF.

CDR3 amino acids: CASSVEIGGARGTDTQYF. DNA of the CDR3: TGTGCCAGCAGCGTAGAGATAGGTGGCGCCCGCGGAACAGATACGCAGTATTTT. The rearrangement links TRBV9 to TRBJ2-3; no clear D. The V end was cut by 0 bases, the J end by 3 bases, with 20 bases between. The CDR3 is 18 amino acids. Germline V lookup: CDR1 SGDLS, CDR2 YYNGEE. The full variable domain, in which reference TRBV9 and TRBJ2-3 provide the parts outside the CDR3, is DSGVTQTPKHLITATGQRVTLRCSPRSGDLSVYWYQQSLDQGLQFLIQYYNGEERAKGNILERFSAQQFPDLHSELNLSSLELGDSALYFCASSVEIGGARGTDTQYFGPGTRLTVL.

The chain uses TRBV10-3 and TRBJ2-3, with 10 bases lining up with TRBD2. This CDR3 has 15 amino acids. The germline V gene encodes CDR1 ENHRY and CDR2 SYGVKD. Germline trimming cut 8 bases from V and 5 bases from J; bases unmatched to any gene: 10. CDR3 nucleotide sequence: TGTGCCATCTCCTCAGGGACTAGCGCCGGAGATACGCAGTATTTT. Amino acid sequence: CAISSGTSAGDTQYF.

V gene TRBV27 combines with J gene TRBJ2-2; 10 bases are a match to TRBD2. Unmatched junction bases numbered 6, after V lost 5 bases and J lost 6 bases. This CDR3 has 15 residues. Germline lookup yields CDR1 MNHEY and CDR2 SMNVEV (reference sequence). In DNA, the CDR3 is TGTGCCAGCAGTATAGGGACTAGCGCTGCCGGGGAGCTGTTTTTT. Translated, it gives CASSIGTSAAGELFF.

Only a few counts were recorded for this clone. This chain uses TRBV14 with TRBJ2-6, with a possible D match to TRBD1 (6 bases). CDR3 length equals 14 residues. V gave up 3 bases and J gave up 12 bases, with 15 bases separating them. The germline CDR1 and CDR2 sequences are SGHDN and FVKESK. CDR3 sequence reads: CASSHNRDVVVLTF. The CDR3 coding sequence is TGTGCCAGCAGCCATAACAGGGACGTCGTCGTCCTGACTTTC.

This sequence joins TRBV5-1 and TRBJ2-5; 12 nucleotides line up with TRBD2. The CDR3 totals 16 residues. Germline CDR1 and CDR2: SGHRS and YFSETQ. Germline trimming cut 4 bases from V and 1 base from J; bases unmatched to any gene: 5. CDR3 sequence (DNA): TGCGCCAGCAGCCTAACTAGCGGGAGGCCCCAAGAGACCCAGTACTTC. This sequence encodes CASSLTSGRPQETQYF.

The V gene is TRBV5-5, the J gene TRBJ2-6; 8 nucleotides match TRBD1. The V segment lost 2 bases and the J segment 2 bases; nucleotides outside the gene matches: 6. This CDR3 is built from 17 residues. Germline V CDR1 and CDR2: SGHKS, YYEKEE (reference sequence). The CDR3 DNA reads TGTGCCAGCAGCTTCCCCCCGGACAGGGCTGGGGCCAACGTCCTGACTTTC. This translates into CASSFPPDRAGANVLTF.

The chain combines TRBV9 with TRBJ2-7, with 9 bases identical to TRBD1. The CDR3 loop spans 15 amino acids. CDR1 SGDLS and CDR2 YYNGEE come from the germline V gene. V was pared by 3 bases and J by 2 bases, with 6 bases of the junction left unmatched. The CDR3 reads CASSAEQGAAYEQYF. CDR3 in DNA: TGTGCCAGCAGCGCAGAACAGGGGGCGGCCTACGAGCAGTACTTC.

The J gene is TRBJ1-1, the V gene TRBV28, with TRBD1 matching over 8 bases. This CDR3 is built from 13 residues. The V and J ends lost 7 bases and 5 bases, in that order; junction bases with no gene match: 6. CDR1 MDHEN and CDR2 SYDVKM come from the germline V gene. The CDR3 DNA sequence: TGTGCCAGCATCTACCAGGGGGCAACTGAAGCTTTCTTT. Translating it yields CASIYQGATEAFF.

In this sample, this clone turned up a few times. The CDR3, as DNA: TGCAGTGCTGGTTTGTCTGGGGCTCAGTACTTC. It specifies CSAGLSGAQYF. The V gene is TRBV20-1, the J gene TRBJ2-5; D is perhaps TRBD1 (5 bases). The V gene lost 5 bases and the J gene lost 11 bases, with 15 bases spanning the gap. Germline V gene data show CDR1 as DFQATT and CDR2 as SNEGSKA (reference sequence). This CDR3 contains 11 residues.

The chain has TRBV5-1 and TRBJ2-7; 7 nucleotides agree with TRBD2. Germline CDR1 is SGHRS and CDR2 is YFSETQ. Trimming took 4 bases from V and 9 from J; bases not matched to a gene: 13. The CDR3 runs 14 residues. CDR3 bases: TGCGCCAGCAGCCCCGCCCGTGGCGGGAGTCGGCAGTACTTC. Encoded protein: CASSPARGGSRQYF.

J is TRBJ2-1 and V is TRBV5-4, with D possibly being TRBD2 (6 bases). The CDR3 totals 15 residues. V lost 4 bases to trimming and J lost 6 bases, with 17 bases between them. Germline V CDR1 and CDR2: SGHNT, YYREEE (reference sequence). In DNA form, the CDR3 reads TGTGCCAGCAGCGCCGGGACTGGCGTGAGCAATGAGCAGTTCTTC. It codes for CASSAGTGVSNEQFF.

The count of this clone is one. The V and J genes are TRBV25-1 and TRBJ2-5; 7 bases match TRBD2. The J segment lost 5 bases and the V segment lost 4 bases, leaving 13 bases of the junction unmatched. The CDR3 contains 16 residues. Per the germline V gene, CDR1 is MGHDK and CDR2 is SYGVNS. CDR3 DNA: TGTGCCAGCAGTGGGACTAGTCGGGGTCTTTCGGAGACCCAGTACTTC. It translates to CASSGTSRGLSETQYF.

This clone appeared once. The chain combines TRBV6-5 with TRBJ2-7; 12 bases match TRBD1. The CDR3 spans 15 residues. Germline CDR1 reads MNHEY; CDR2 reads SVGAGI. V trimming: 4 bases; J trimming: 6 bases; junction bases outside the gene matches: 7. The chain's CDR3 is CASSSGGTGGIEQYF. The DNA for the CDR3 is TGTGCCAGCAGTTCAGGGGGGACAGGGGGCATCGAGCAGTACTTC.